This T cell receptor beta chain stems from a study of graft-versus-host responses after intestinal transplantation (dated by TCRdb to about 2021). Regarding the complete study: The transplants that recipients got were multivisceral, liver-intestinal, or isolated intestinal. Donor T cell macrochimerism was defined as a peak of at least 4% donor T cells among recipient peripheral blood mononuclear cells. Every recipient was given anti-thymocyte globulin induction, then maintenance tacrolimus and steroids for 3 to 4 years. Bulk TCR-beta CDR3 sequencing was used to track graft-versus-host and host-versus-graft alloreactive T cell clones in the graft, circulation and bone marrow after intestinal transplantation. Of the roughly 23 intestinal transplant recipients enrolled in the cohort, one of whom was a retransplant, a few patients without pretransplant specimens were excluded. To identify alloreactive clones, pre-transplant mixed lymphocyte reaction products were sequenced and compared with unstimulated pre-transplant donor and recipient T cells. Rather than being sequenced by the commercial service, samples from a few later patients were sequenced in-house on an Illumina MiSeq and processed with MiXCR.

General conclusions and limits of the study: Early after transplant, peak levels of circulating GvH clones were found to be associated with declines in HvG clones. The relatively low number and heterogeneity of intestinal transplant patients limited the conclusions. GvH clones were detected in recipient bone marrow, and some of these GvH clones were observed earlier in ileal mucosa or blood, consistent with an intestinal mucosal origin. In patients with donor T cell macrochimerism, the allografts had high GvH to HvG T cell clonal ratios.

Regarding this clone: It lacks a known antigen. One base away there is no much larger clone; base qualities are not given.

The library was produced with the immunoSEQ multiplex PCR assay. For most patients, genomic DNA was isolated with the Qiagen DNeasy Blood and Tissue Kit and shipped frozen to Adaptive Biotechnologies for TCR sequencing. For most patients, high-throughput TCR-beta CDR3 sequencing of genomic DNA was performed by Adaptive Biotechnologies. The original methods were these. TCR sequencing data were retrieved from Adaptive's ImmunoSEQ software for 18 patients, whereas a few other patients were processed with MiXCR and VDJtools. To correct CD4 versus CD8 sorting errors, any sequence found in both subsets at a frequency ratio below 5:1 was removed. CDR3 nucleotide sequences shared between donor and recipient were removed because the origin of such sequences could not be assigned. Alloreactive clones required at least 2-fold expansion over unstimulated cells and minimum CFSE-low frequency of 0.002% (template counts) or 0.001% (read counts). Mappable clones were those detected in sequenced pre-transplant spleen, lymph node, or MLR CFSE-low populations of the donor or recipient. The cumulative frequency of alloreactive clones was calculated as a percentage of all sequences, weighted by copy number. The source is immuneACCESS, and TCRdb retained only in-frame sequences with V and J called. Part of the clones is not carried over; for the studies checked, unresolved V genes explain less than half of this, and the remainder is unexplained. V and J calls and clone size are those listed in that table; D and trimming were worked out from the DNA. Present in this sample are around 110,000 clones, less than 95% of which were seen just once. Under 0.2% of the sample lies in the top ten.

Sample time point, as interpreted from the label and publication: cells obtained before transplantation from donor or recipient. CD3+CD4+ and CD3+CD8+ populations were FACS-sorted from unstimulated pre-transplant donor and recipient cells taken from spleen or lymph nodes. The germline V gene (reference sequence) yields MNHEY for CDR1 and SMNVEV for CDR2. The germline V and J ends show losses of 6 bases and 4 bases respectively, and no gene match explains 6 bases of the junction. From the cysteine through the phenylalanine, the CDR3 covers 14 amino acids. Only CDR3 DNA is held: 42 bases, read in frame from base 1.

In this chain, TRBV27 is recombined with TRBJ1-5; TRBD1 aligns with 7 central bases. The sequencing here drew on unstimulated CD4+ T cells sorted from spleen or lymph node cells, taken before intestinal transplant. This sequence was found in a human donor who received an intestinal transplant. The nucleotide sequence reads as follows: TGTGCCAGCAGCCCGGTGACAGGGAATCAGCCCCAGCATTTT. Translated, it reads CASSPVTGNQPQHF.